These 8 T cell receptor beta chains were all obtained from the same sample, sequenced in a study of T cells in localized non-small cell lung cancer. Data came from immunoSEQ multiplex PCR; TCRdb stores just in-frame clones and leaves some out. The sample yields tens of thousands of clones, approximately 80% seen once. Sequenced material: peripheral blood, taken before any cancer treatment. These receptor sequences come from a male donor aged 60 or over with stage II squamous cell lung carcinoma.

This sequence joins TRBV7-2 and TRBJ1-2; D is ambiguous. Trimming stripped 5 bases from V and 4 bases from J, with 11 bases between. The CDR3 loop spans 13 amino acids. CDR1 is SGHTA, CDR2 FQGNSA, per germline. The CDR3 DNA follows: TGTGCCAGCAGCCCTGGACTGACCTATGGCTACACCTTC. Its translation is CASSPGLTYGYTF.

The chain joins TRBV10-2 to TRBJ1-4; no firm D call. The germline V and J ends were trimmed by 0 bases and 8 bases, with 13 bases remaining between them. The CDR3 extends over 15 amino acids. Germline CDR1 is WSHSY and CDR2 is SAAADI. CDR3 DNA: TGCGCCAGCAGTGAGTCGTACAGCGCTGGCGAAAAACTGTTTTTT. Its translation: CASSESYSAGEKLFF.

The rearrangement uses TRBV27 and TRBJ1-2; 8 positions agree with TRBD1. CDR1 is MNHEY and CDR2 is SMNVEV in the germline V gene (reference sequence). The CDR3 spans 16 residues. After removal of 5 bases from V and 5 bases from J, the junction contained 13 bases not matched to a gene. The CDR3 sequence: CASSITGQGLKYGYTF. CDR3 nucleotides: TGTGCCAGCAGTATAACTGGACAGGGCTTAAAGTATGGCTACACCTTC.

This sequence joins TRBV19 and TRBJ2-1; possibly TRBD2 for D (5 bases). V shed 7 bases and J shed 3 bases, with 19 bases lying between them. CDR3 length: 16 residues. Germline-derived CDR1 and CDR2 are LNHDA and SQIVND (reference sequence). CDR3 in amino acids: CASNAPGGRYYNEQFF. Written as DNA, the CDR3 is TGTGCCAGTAACGCGCCCGGCGGGCGGTACTACAATGAGCAGTTCTTC.

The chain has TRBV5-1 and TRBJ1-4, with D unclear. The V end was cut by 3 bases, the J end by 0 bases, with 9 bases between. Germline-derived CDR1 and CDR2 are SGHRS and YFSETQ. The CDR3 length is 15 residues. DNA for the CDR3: TGCGCCAGCAGCTCCTCAGGATCAACTAATGAAAAACTGTTTTTT. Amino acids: CASSSSGSTNEKLFF.

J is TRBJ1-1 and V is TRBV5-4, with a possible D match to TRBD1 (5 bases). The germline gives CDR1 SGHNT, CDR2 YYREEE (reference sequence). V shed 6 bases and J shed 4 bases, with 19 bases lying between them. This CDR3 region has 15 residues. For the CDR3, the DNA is TGTGCCAGCAACCCGGGGGGGACCGAGGGCACTGAAGCTTTCTTT. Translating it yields CASNPGGTEGTEAFF. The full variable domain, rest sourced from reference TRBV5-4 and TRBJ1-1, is ETGVTQSPTHLIKTRGQQVTLRCSSQSGHNTVSWYQQALGQGPQFIFQYYREEENGRGNFPPRFSGLQFPNYSSELNVNALELDDSALYLCASNPGGTEGTEAFFGQGTRLTVV.

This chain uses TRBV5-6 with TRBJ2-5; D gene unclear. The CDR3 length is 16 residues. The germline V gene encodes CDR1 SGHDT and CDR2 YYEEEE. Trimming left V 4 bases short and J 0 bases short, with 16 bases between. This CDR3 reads CASSGMGFSDQETQYF. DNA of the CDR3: TGTGCCAGCAGCGGGATGGGGTTTTCGGACCAAGAGACCCAGTACTTC.

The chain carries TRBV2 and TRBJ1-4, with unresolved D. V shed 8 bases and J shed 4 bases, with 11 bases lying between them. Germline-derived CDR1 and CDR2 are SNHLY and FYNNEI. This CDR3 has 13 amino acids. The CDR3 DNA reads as TGTGCCAGCGTTGGCAGCTTTAATGAAAAACTGTTTTTT. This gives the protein CASVGSFNEKLFF.